A single T cell receptor beta chain is shown here with its context. One end of the junction does not line up with germline, which may come from a read error. This CDR3 contains 13 residues. The germline CDR1 and CDR2 sequences are LNHDA and SQIVND (reference sequence). Here immunoSEQ multiplex PCR was the method, and the copy in TCRdb shows in-frame clones only, minus some. The data hold over 250,000 clones, with approximately 90% observed a single time. This entry belongs to a study of blood T cell repertoires in COVID-19. About the study: There were acute and convalescent COVID-19 samples, and they came from the United States, Italy and Spain.

Material for sequencing was peripheral blood. The V call is TRBV19, the J call TRBJ1-6; D is uncertain. This clonotype was obtained from a woman aged 50 to 65 with COVID-19, enrolled during active disease. The CDR3 sequence: CASRIGTDSPLHF. Here the CDR3 DNA reads TGTGCCAGTAGAATAGGTACAGATTCACCCCTCCACTTT.